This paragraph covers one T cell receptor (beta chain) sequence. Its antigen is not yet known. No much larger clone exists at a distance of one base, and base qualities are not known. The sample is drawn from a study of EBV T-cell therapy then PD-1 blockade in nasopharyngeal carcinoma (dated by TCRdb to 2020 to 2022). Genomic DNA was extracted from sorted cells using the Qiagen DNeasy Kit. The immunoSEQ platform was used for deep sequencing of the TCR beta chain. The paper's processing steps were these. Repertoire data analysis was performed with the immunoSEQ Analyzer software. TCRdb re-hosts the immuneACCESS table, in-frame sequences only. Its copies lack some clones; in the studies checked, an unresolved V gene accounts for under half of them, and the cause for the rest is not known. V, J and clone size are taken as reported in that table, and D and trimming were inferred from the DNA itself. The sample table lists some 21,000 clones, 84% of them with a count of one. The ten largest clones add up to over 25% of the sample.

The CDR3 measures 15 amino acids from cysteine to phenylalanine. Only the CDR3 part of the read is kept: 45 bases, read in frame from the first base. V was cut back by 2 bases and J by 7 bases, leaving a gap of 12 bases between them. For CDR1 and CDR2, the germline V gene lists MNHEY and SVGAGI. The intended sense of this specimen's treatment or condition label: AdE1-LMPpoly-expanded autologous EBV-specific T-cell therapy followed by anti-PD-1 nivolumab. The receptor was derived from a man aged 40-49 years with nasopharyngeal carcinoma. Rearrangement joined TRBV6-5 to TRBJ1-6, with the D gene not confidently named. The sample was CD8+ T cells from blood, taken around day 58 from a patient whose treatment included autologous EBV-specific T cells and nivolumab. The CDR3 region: CASSYGAYGNSPLHF. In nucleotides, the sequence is TGTGCCAGCAGTTACGGCGCCTACGGGAATTCACCCCTCCACTTT.